One sample yielded the 24 T cell receptor beta chains listed below, sequenced in a study of blood T cell repertoires in COVID-19. TCRdb's table, derived via immunoSEQ multiplex PCR, lists solely in-frame clones and lacks some. The sample has roughly 250,000 clones, over 75% seen once. The specimen sequenced was peripheral blood. All receptors come from a human donor in a cohort sampled during active COVID-19.

As to this clone: Distinct nucleotide sequences in the sample also encode this CDR3. The V gene is TRBV27, the J gene TRBJ2-7; D gene uncertain. Germline V gives CDR1 MNHEY, CDR2 SMNVEV (reference sequence). The CDR3 length is 11 residues. The V and J ends lost 8 bases and 0 bases respectively, with 5 bases between them. The CDR3 DNA sequence: TGTGCCAGCCGGTCCTCCTACGAGCAGTACTTC. This codes for CASRSSYEQYF.

CDR3 sequence reads: CASSPYGGNTGELFF. The CDR3 region has the DNA TGTGCCAGCTCACCCTACGGGGGGAACACCGGGGAGCTGTTTTTT. This rearrangement joins TRBV4-2 to TRBJ2-2; possibly TRBD2 for D (6 bases). V lost 8 bases and J 1 base, leaving 14 bases between the germline ends. Germline CDR1 and CDR2: LGHNA and YNFKEQ. This CDR3 comprises 15 residues.

This chain links TRBV6-2 or TRBV6-3 with TRBJ1-5; TRBD1 matches 11 bases. Germline assignment: CDR1 MNHEY and CDR2 SVGEGT. V was pared by 7 bases and J by 6 bases, with 17 bases of the junction left unmatched. This CDR3 is 18 amino acids long. This CDR3 is CASTPRPNRTGGGQPQHF. CDR3 DNA: TGTGCCAGCACCCCGAGACCGAACAGGACAGGGGGCGGTCAGCCCCAGCATTTT.

V usage is TRBV7-9 and J usage is TRBJ2-1, with TRBD2 identical over 12 bases. The V and J ends lost 5 bases and 4 bases, in that order; junction bases with no gene match: 3. This CDR3 contains 15 residues. Germline CDR1 and CDR2: SEHNR and FQNEAQ (reference sequence). CDR3 residues: CASSPGLAGYNEQFF. Written as DNA, the CDR3 is TGTGCCAGCAGCCCAGGACTAGCGGGATACAATGAGCAGTTCTTC.

The chain has TRBV9 and TRBJ1-6; D is unresolved. Trimming pared 0 bases from V and 9 bases from J, leaving 7 bases between. This CDR3 has 13 residues. CDR1 is SGDLS, CDR2 YYNGEE, per germline. CDR3 bases: TGTGCCAGCAGCGTAGCGGGTCCTTCACCCCTCCACTTT. This codes for CASSVAGPSPLHF.

Only one count was recorded for this clone. The rearrangement joins TRBV5-4 to TRBJ2-5, with TRBD2 matching 9 bases. The ends lost 6 bases at V and 1 base at J; junction bases unmatched: 4. This CDR3 is 14 amino acids long. Germline CDR1 reads SGHNT; CDR2 reads YYREEE (reference sequence). This CDR3 is CASKVAGVQETQYF. As DNA, the CDR3 is TGTGCCAGCAAGGTAGCGGGGGTCCAAGAGACCCAGTACTTC.

The V gene is TRBV9, the J gene TRBJ1-3; tentative D call: TRBD1 (6 bases). Trimming removed 0 bases from V and 1 base from J, with 8 bases in between. The CDR3 is 15 residues long. Germline V lookup: CDR1 SGDLS, CDR2 YYNGEE. The CDR3 loop reads CASSVVGASGNTIYF. CDR3 sequence (DNA): TGTGCCAGCAGCGTAGTGGGGGCGTCTGGAAACACCATATATTTT. Filled out from reference TRBV9 and TRBJ1-3, the complete variable domain reads DSGVTQTPKHLITATGQRVTLRCSPRSGDLSVYWYQQSLDQGLQFLIQYYNGEERAKGNILERFSAQQFPDLHSELNLSSLELGDSALYFCASSVVGASGNTIYFGEGSWLTVV.

The gene calls are TRBV11-2 and TRBJ2-7; 7 nucleotides align to TRBD1. In germline, CDR1 is SGHAT, CDR2 FQNNGV. V lost 4 bases, J lost 2 bases, and 8 bases stayed unmatched. This CDR3 has 15 residues. The CDR3 loop is CASSSIRDRAYEQYF. The CDR3 DNA follows: TGTGCCAGCAGCTCCATCCGGGACAGAGCCTACGAGCAGTACTTC.

CDR3 DNA: TGTGCCAGCAGCGTAGACGGGGCGAACACCGGGGAGCTGTTTTTT. Translation: CASSVDGANTGELFF. The chain joins TRBV9 to TRBJ2-2, with a tentative D call TRBD2 (5 bases). Per germline, CDR1 SGDLS and CDR2 YYNGEE. This CDR3 is 15 amino acids long. V dropped 0 bases and J dropped 0 bases, with 6 bases sitting between them.

The V and J genes are TRBV11-2 and TRBJ1-5, with D perhaps matching TRBD1 (6 bases). The germline V gene encodes CDR1 SGHAT and CDR2 FQNNGV. The CDR3 is 14 residues long. Deletions cut 2 bases from V and 7 bases from J, with 12 bases between. The CDR3 loop reads CASSLTGGGQPQHF. In DNA form, the CDR3 reads TGTGCCAGCAGCTTAACTGGGGGCGGGCAGCCCCAGCATTTT.

The chain is built from TRBV12-3 or TRBV12-4 and TRBJ2-7; D possibly corresponds to TRBD1 (5 bases). V lost 3 bases, J lost 2 bases, and 8 bases lay in between. The CDR3 covers 13 residues. The CDR3 DNA sequence: TGTGCCAGCAGTTTGCAGGGAACCTACGAGCAGTACTTC. Its translation is CASSLQGTYEQYF.

This clone was seen once. This chain uses TRBV29-1 with TRBJ2-2; D possibly corresponds to TRBD1 (5 bases). CDR1 SQVTM and CDR2 ANQGSEA come from the germline V gene. The CDR3 spans 13 residues. V was shortened by 6 bases and J by 7 bases, with 15 bases between the two germline ends. The CDR3 coding sequence is TGCAGCGTGGGCACAGGTTTTATCGGGGAGCTGTTTTTT. Protein sequence: CSVGTGFIGELFF.

The V gene is TRBV15, the J gene TRBJ1-6; D is undetermined. This CDR3 is 15 amino acids long. Germline V gene lookup returns CDR1 LNHNV and CDR2 YYDKDF (reference sequence). Trimming removed 0 bases from V and 10 bases from J, with 13 bases in between. The CDR3, as DNA: TGTGCCACCAGCAGAGATCGAGCCCCGGGGTCACCCCTCCACTTT. Amino acids: CATSRDRAPGSPLHF.

The chain recombines TRBV6-6 with TRBJ1-4; D is possibly TRBD1 (6 bases). Germline V gene sequence: CDR1 MNHNY, CDR2 SVGAGI (reference sequence). The CDR3 length is 14 residues. V lost 6 bases and J 1 base, leaving 9 bases between the germline ends. The chain's CDR3 is CASREGGTNEKLFF. In DNA, the CDR3 is TGTGCCAGCAGGGAAGGGGGAACTAATGAAAAACTGTTTTTT.

The chain uses TRBV6-6 and TRBJ2-5; 7 bases match TRBD2. Looked up from germline, CDR1 is MNHNY and CDR2 is SVGAGI (reference sequence). The V gene end was trimmed by 2 bases and the J gene end by 5 bases; junction bases not matched to a gene: 5. This CDR3 has 14 residues. In DNA, the CDR3 is TGTGCCAGCAGTTACAGTGGGGGAGGGGAGACCCAGTACTTC. This encodes CASSYSGGGETQYF.

J is TRBJ2-5 and V is TRBV27; 7 bases line up with TRBD2. V shed 3 bases, J shed 6 bases, and the junction held 7 bases outside the gene matches. This CDR3 contains 14 residues. The germline V gene encodes CDR1 MNHEY and CDR2 SMNVEV (reference sequence). CDR3 DNA sequence: TGTGCCAGCAGTTTGGAGGGAGGGCCGAAGACCCAGTACTTC. Translated: CASSLEGGPKTQYF.

V and J are TRBV19 and TRBJ2-2, with TRBD1 as a possible D gene (6 bases). Per germline, CDR1 LNHDA and CDR2 SQIVND (reference sequence). The V and J ends lost 0 bases and 6 bases respectively, with 17 bases between them. The CDR3 runs to 17 residues. The CDR3 DNA sequence: TGTGCCAGTAGTATAGATGGGGGCAAGGGGTCGGCCGGGGAGCTGTTTTTT. Residues: CASSIDGGKGSAGELFF.

Written as DNA, the CDR3 is TGTGCCAGCTCACCGCTGACAGGGGGCGCGGTTGGCGAGACCCAGTACTTC. It specifies CASSPLTGGAVGETQYF. The rearrangement joins TRBV18 to TRBJ2-5; 10 positions agree with TRBD1. The CDR3 is 17 residues long. The germline CDR1 and CDR2 sequences are KGHSH and LQKENI. J lost 5 bases, V lost 3 bases, and 12 bases had no gene match.

The CDR3 loop reads CASSEAAGGNSPLHF. The CDR3 DNA reads as TGTGCCAGCAGTGAAGCGGCAGGGGGTAATTCACCCCTCCACTTT. V gene TRBV6-1 combines with J gene TRBJ1-6, with TRBD1 matching over 7 bases. CDR1 and CDR2 from the germline V gene are MNHNS and SASEGT. V gave up 0 bases and J gave up 6 bases; unmatched junction bases: 2. This CDR3 region has 15 residues.

This chain uses TRBV6-5 with TRBJ2-1; TRBD2 matches at 8 bases. The CDR3 contains 14 residues. CDR1 is MNHEY and CDR2 is SVGAGI in the germline V gene. J lost 8 bases, V lost 2 bases, and 5 bases had no gene match. CDR3 sequence (DNA): TGTGCCAGCAGTTACCGGGGACTAGTTCATGAGCAGTTCTTC. Its translation: CASSYRGLVHEQFF.

The rearrangement uses TRBV9 and TRBJ1-2, with unresolved D. V was shortened by 0 bases and J by 3 bases, with 6 bases between the two germline ends. In germline, CDR1 is SGDLS, CDR2 YYNGEE. The CDR3 has 13 amino acids. CDR3 in DNA: TGTGCCAGCAGCGTAGCACGCGACTATGGCTACACCTTC. Translated: CASSVARDYGYTF.

This clone has only one observation. The chain links TRBV7-2 to TRBJ2-1; 11 nucleotides agree with TRBD2. With V trimmed by 4 bases and J by 5 bases, 4 bases remained unmatched. CDR1 is SGHTA, CDR2 FQGNSA, per germline. The CDR3 is made up of 15 amino acids. The CDR3 DNA reads as TGTGCCAGCAGCTCCTTAGCGGGGGGGGACAATGAGCAGTTCTTC. Amino acid sequence: CASSSLAGGDNEQFF.

This chain links TRBV6-5 with TRBJ2-7; D is unclear. Per the germline V gene, CDR1 is MNHEY and CDR2 is SVGAGI. V was trimmed by 6 bases and J by 3 bases, leaving 6 bases between them. This CDR3 region has 11 residues. CDR3 in DNA: TGTGCCAGCAGCAACAGCTACGAGCAGTACTTC. It specifies CASSNSYEQYF.

The rearrangement joins TRBV7-2 to TRBJ1-2; D unclear. Trimming took off 5 bases at V and 8 bases at J, with 15 bases between the two ends. From germline, CDR1 is SGHTA and CDR2 FQGNSA. The CDR3 consists of 13 residues. CDR3 amino acids: CASSPISGVGYTF. DNA for the CDR3: TGTGCCAGCAGCCCTATAAGCGGGGTCGGCTACACCTTC. Together with reference TRBV7-2 and TRBJ1-2, the CDR3 gives the full variable domain: GAGVSQSPSNKVTEKGKDVELRCDPISGHTALYWYRQSLGQGLEFLIYFQGNSAPDKSGLPSDRFSAERTGGSVSTLTIQRTQQEDSAVYLCASSPISGVGYTFGSGTRLTVV.